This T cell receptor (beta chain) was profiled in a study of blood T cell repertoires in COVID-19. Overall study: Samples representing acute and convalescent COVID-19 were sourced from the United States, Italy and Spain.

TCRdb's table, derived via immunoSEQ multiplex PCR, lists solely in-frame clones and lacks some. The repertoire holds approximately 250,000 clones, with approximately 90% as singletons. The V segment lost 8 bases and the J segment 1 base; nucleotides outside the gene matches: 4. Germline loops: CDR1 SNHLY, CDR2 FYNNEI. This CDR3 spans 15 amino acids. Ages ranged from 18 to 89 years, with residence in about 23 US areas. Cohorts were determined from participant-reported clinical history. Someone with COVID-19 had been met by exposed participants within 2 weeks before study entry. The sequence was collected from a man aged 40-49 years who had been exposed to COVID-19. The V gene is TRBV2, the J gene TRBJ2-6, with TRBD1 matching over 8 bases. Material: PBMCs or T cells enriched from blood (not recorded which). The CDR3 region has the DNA TGTGCCAGCTTGCGGACAGGGTCTGGGGCCAACGTCCTGACTTTC. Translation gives CASLRTGSGANVLTF.